The entry below describes one TCR beta chain. The sample is drawn from a study of blood T cell repertoires in COVID-19. Looking at the study overall: Sites across the United States, Italy and Spain contributed samples from acute and convalescent COVID-19. T cells, B-cell-depleted T cells, or PBMCs provided the cDNA or gDNA that served as material.

The CDR3 covers 19 residues. The germline gives CDR1 LGHDT, CDR2 YNNKEL (reference sequence). The V and J ends lost 3 bases and 5 bases respectively, with 26 bases between them. Assay: immunoSEQ multiplex PCR; the TCRdb copy retains only in-frame clones and omits some. The table shows fewer than 250,000 clones, with 86% occurring only once. Those enrolled in Seattle joined during active infection and were followed longitudinally afterward. The chain has TRBV3-1 (or the pseudogene TRBV3-2) and TRBJ1-3; the D gene is possibly TRBD1 (6 bases). Source material: peripheral blood. The sequence derives from a woman over 75 with COVID-19, enrolled during active disease. The CDR3 region is CASSHSTGSNKRNRNTIYF. CDR3 bases: TGTGCCAGCAGCCATTCAACAGGGTCGAATAAAAGGAATAGAAACACCATATATTTT.